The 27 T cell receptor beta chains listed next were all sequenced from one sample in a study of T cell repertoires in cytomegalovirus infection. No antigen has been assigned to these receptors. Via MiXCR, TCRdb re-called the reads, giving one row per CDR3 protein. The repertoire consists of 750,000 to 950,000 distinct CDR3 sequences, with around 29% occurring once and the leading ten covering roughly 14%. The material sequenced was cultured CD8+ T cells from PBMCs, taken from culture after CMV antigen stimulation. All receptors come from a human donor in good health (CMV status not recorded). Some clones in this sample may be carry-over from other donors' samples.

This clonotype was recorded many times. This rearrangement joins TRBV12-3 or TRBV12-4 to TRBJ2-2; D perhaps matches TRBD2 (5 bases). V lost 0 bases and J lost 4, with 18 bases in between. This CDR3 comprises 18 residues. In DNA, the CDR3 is TGTGCCAGCAGTTTAGCGTCGAGGGAAAGGGAAGTCACCGGGGAGCTGTTTTTT. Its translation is CASSLASREREVTGELFF.

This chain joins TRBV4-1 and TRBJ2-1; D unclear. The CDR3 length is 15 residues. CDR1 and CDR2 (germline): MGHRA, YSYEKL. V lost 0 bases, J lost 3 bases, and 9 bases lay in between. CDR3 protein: CASSQDSPFYNEQFF. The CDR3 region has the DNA TGCGCCAGCAGCCAAGATAGTCCCTTCTACAATGAGCAGTTCTTC.

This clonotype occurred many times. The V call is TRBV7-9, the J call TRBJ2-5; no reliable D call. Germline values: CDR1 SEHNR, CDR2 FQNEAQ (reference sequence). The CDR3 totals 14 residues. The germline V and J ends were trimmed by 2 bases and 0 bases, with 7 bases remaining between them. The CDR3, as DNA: TGTGCCAGCAGCTTAAGCGAGTACCAAGAGACCCAGTACTTC. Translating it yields CASSLSEYQETQYF.

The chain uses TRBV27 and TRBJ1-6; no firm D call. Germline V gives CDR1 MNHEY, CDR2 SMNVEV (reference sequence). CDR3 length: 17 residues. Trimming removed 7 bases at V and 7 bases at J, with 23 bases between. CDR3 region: CASIPTTGGYGNSPLHF. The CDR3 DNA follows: TGTGCCAGCATACCAACCACGGGCGGTTACGGGAATTCACCCCTCCACTTT.

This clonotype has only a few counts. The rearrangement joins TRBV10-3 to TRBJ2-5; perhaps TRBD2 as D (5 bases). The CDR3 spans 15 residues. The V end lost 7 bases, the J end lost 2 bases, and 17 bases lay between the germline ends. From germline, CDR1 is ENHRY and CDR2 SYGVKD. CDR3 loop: CAIMSDSHRQETQYF. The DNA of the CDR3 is TGTGCCATCATGTCGGACTCACACCGGCAAGAGACCCAGTACTTC.

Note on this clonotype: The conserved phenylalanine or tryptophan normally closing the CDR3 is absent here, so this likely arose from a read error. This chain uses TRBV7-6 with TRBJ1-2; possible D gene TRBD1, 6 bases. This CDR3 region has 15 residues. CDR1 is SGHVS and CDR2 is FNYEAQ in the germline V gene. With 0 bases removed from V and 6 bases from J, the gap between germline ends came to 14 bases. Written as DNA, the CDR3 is TGTGCCAGCAGCTTAGCGCTAGGCCCAGGGGATGGCTACACCTCC. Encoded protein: CASSLALGPGDGYTS.

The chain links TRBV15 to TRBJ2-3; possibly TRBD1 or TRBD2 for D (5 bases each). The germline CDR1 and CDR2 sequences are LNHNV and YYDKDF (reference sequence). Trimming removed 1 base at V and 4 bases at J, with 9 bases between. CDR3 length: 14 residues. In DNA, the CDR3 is TGTGCCACCAGCAGAGTGGGGGAGTCAGATACGCAGTATTTT. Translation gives CATSRVGESDTQYF.

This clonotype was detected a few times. The CDR3 nucleotides read TGTGCCAGCAGTTTGGGGAGGCTTGTCAATGAGCAGTTCTTC. As protein: CASSLGRLVNEQFF. The genes are TRBV27 and TRBJ2-1; possibly TRBD2 for D (6 bases). This CDR3 has 14 amino acids. CDR1 and CDR2 (germline): MNHEY, SMNVEV (reference sequence). V gave up 3 bases and J gave up 6 bases, with 12 bases separating them.

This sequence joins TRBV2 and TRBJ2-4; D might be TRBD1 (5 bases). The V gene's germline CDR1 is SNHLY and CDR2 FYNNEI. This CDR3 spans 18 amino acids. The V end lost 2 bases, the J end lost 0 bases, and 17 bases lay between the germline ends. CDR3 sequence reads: CASSERGRFALAKNIQYF. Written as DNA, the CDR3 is TGTGCCAGCAGTGAAAGGGGCCGATTTGCGTTAGCCAAAAACATTCAGTACTTC. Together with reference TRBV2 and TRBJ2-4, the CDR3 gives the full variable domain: EPEVTQTPSHQVTQMGQEVILRCVPISNHLYFYWYRQILGQKVEFLVSFYNNEISEKSEIFDDQFSVERPDGSNFTLKIRSTKLEDSAMYFCASSERGRFALAKNIQYFGAGTRLSVL.

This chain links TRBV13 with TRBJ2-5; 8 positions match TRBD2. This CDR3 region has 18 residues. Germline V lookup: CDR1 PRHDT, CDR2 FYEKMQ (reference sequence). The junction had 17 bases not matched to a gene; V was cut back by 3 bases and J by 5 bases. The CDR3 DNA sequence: TGTGCCAGCAGCTTGGGCCGGGGACTAGAGGTCCTGACGGAGACCCAGTACTTC. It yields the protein CASSLGRGLEVLTETQYF.

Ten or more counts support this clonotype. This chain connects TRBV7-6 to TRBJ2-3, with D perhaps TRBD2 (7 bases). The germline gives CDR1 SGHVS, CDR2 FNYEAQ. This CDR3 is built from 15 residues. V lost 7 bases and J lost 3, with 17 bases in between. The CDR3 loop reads CASTITGGGTDTQYF. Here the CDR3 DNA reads TGTGCCAGCACTATAACGGGGGGCGGTACAGATACGCAGTATTTT.

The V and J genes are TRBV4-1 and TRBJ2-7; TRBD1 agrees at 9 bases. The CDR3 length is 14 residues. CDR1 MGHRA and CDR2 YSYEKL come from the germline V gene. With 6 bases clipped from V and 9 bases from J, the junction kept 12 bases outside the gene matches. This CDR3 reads CASRPGQGSAGQYF. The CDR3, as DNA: TGCGCCAGCAGACCGGGACAGGGCTCAGCCGGGCAGTACTTC.

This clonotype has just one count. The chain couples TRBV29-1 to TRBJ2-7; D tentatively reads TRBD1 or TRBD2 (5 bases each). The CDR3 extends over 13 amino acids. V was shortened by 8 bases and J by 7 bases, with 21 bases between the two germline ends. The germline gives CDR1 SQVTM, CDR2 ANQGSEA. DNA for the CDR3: TGCAGCTTGACAGTAGTTGCCGGCGGGGAGCAGTACTTC. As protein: CSLTVVAGGEQYF.

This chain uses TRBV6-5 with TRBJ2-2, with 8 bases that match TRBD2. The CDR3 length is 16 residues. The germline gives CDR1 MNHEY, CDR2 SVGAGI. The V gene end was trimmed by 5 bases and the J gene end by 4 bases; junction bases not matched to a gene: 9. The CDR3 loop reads CASSQNSGVTTGELFF. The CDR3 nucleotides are TGTGCCAGCAGTCAAAATAGCGGGGTAACCACCGGGGAGCTGTTTTTT.

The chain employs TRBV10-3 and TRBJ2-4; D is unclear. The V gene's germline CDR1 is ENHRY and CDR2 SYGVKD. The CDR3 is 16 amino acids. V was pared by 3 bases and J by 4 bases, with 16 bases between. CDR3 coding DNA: TGTGCCATCAGTGAAGTATCGCAGCATCCAAAAAACATTCAGTACTTC. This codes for CAISEVSQHPKNIQYF.

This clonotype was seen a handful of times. In nucleotides, the CDR3 is TGTGCCAGCAGCTGGGCAAGGACAGGGGCTCCCTACGAGCAGTACTTC. This codes for CASSWARTGAPYEQYF. The chain links TRBV7-9 to TRBJ2-7; 9 bases are shared with TRBD1. Looked up from germline, CDR1 is SEHNR and CDR2 is FQNEAQ (reference sequence). V lost 4 bases to trimming and J lost 2 bases; unmatched junction nucleotides: 9. The CDR3 contains 16 residues.

The CDR3 region has the DNA TGTGCCAGTAGTATAAGTGGCCACGGGCAGGTGCCTCTTTACAATGAGCAGTTCTTC. It encodes CASSISGHGQVPLYNEQFF. This chain links TRBV19 with TRBJ2-1; D unclear. The V gene lost 2 bases and the J gene lost 4 bases, with 24 bases spanning the gap. The V gene's germline CDR1 is LNHDA and CDR2 SQIVND (reference sequence). The CDR3 is 19 amino acids. The entire variable domain, with the rest obtained from reference TRBV19 and TRBJ2-1, is as follows: DGGITQSPKYLFRKEGQNVTLSCEQNLNHDAMYWYRQDPGQGLRLIYYSQIVNDFQKGDIAEGYSVSREKKESFPLTVTSAQKNPTAFYLCASSISGHGQVPLYNEQFFGPGTRLTVL.

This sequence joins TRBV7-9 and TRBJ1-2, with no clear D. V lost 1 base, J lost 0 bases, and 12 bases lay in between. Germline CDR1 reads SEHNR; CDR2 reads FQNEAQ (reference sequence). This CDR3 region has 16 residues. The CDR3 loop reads CASSLEMGKPNYGYTF. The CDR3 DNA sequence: TGTGCCAGCAGCTTAGAGATGGGGAAACCTAACTATGGCTACACCTTC.

Here the CDR3 reads CAAGPGRGRSNEQFF. For the CDR3, the DNA is TGTGCCGCCGGGCCGGGCAGGGGGCGATCAAATGAGCAGTTCTTC. The chain joins TRBV24-1 to TRBJ2-1; 8 bases agree with TRBD1. CDR1 and CDR2 from the germline V gene are KGHDR and SFDVKD. Germline trimming cut 12 bases from V and 7 bases from J; bases unmatched to any gene: 16. The CDR3 runs to 15 residues.

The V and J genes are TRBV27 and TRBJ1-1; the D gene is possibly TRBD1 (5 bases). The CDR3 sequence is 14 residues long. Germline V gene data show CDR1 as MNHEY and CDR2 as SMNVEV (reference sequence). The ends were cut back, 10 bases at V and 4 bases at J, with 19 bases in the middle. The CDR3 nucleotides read TGTGCCACCCTGCGGGCCCCGGGGGGCACTGAAGCTTTCTTT. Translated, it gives CATLRAPGGTEAFF.

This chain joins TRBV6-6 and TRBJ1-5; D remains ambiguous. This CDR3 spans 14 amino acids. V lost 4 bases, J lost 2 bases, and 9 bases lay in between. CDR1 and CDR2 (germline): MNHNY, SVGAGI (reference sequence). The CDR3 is CASSWVDGNQPQHF. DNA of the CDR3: TGTGCCAGCAGTTGGGTGGACGGCAATCAGCCCCAGCATTTT.

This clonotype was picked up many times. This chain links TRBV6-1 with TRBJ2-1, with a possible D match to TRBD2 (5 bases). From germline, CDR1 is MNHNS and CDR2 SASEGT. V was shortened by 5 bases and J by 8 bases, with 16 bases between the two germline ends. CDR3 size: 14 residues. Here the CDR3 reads CASSSFLAGHEQFF. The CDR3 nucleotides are TGTGCCAGCAGTTCGTTTCTAGCTGGTCATGAGCAGTTCTTC.

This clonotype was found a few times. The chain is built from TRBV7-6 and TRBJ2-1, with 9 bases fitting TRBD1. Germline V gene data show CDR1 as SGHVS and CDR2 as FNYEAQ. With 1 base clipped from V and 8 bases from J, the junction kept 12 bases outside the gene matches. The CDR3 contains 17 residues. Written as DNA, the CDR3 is TGTGCCAGCAGCTTAGAAGGGACAGGGTTCCTTTCGGATGAGCAGTTCTTC. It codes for CASSLEGTGFLSDEQFF.

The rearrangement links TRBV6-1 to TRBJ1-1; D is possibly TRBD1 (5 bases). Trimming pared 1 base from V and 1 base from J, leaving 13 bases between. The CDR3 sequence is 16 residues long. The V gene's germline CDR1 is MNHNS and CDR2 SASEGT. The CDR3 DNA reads TGTGCCAGCAGTGAAGGCATGGGGGTCTCGAACACTGAAGCTTTCTTT. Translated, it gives CASSEGMGVSNTEAFF.

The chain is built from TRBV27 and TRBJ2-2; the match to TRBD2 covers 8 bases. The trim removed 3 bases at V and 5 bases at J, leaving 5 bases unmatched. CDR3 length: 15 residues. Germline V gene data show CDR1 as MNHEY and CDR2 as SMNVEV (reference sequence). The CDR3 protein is CASSFSRGGTGELFF. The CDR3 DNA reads TGTGCCAGCAGTTTCAGCCGGGGGGGTACCGGGGAGCTGTTTTTT.

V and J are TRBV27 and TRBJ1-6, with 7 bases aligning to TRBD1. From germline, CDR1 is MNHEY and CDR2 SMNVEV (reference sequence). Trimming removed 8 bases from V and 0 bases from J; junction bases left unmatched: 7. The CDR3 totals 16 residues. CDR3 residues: CASQGQKSSYNSPLHF. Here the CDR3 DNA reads TGTGCCAGCCAGGGACAGAAGAGCTCCTATAATTCACCCCTCCACTTT.

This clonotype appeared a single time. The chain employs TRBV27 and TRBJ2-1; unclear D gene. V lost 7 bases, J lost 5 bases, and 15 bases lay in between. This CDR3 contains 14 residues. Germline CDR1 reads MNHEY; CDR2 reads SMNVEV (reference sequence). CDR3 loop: CASIPLLGNNEQFF. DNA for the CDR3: TGTGCCAGCATCCCCCTCCTGGGGAACAATGAGCAGTTCTTC.